The present T cell receptor beta chain was sequenced within a study of blood T cell repertoires in COVID-19. This clone has a single count. Method: immunoSEQ multiplex PCR; TCRdb's copy keeps in-frame clones and lacks some. The data hold about 130,000 clones, with over 65% observed a single time. Germline-derived CDR1 and CDR2 are SGHTA and FQGTGA. This CDR3 is 12 amino acids long. The V end was cut by 5 bases, the J end by 4 bases, with 8 bases between. The participants were between about 18 and 90 years old and came from roughly 25 US areas. The sample was PBMCs or T cells enriched from blood (not recorded which). The V call is TRBV7-3, the J call TRBJ1-1; D gene unclear. The source of this sequence is a woman in her forties or fifties who had recovered from COVID-19. This CDR3 reads CASSGSGTEAFF. The CDR3 DNA follows: TGTGCCAGCAGCGGGTCGGGCACTGAAGCTTTCTTT.